This T cell receptor beta chain derives from a study of T-cell memory formation after mild COVID-19. The CDR3 contains 14 residues. V dropped 6 bases and J dropped 1 base, with 10 bases sitting between them. Germline values: CDR1 SNHLY, CDR2 FYNNEI. Each CDR3 protein is one row after TCRdb ran MiXCR on the 5' RACE reads. The sample lists some 150,000 distinct CDR3 sequences, approximately 21% seen once, with around 2.4% in the top ten. Overall study results and limits: In pre-infection memory, a portion of responding clones appeared, which suggested that cross-reactive memory joined. CD4/CD8 balance characterized clones contracting day 15 to 85, and CD4+ skew characterized later expanders.

There are a few counts of this clonotype. Antigen specificity is unknown. Material: PBMCs or a T cell subset sorted from them (not recorded which). The V call is TRBV2, the J call TRBJ2-1; D gene ambiguous. This clonotype originated in an adult woman who had mild COVID-19 (a few samples of this study predate the infection). Cell type and time point are not known. Here the CDR3 DNA reads TGTGCCAGCAGGGGCCCTGGTTCCTACAATGAGCAGTTCTTC. Encoded protein: CASRGPGSYNEQFF.